The sequence of this TCR beta chain was determined in a study of T cell responses to AZD1222 COVID-19 vaccine. Overall study findings and caveats: Spike as a whole was targeted by vaccine-associated CD4 TCRs, dominant at 160-218 and 743-854. Sampled repertoires all dated from after the peak T cell response. After two AZD1222 doses, spike-specific TCR breadth and depth rose versus day 0.

With respect to this clone: Its antigen is unknown.

Data came from immunoSEQ multiplex PCR; TCRdb stores just in-frame clones and leaves some out. In the table there are roughly 100,000 clones, about 87% of which are singletons. Germline V lookup: CDR1 SGHRS, CDR2 YFSETQ. This CDR3 has 17 residues. The V gene lost 4 bases and the J gene lost 0 bases, with 20 bases spanning the gap. The receptor comes from an adult who received the AZD1222 COVID-19 vaccine. Specimen: peripheral blood, collected 28 days after the second AZD1222 dose. The chain links TRBV5-1 to TRBJ2-7, with D possibly TRBD1 on 6 matching bases. CDR3 bases: TGCGCCAGCAGCCAAACTTCGGTCGGACAGTTCTCCTACGAGCAGTACTTC. Its translation: CASSQTSVGQFSYEQYF. Complete variable domain (other parts from reference TRBV5-1 and TRBJ2-7): KAGVTQTPRYLIKTRGQQVTLSCSPISGHRSVSWYQQTPGQGLQFLFEYFSETQRNKGNFPGRFSGRQFSNSRSEMNVSTLELGDSALYLCASSQTSVGQFSYEQYFGPGTRLTVT.